The 19 T cell receptor beta chains presented below share a single source sample, sequenced in a study of early T cells in non-severe SARS-CoV-2 infection. TCRdb re-called the 5' RACE reads with MiXCR, one entry per CDR3 protein. Of about 130,000 distinct CDR3 sequences in the sample, more than 12% are singletons; the top ten hold 21%. Sequenced sample: whole blood. The receptor source for this set is an adult who was a healthcare worker with PCR-confirmed SARS-CoV-2 infection or an uninfected control (not recorded which).

At least ten counts were recorded for this clonotype. V and J are TRBV6-1 and TRBJ1-1; D might be TRBD1 (5 bases). Trimming cost V 10 bases and J 4 bases, with 13 bases left between them. This CDR3 region has 12 residues. Germline CDR1 and CDR2: MNHNS and SASEGT. CDR3 DNA: TGTGCCACCAGGGTGCGTATCACTGAAGCTTTCTTT. It yields the protein CATRVRITEAFF.

The table lists this clonotype with a few counts. One junction end does not reproduce the germline sequence, and a read error may be involved. This chain connects TRBV20-1 to TRBJ2-3; TRBD2 matches 7 bases. From germline, CDR1 is DFQATT and CDR2 SNEGSKA (reference sequence). CDR3 length equals 17 residues. CDR3 loop: CSAGEARGDLYTDTQYF. The CDR3 DNA follows: TGCAGTGCTGGAGAGGCCCGGGGGGATTTGTACACAGATACGCAGTATTTT.

The chain uses TRBV6-6 and TRBJ1-6; no clear D. V was clipped by 9 bases and J by 7 bases, with 13 bases between them. CDR1 MNHNY and CDR2 SVGAGI come from the germline V gene (reference sequence). The CDR3 is made up of 13 amino acids. As DNA, the CDR3 is TGTGCCAGTGAGAGCGATAGCAATTCACCCCTCCACTTT. This sequence encodes CASESDSNSPLHF.

This chain connects TRBV18 to TRBJ1-5; D gene unclear. Germline V gene data show CDR1 as KGHSH and CDR2 as LQKENI. The CDR3 spans 13 residues. V lost 2 bases and J 5 bases, leaving 7 bases between the germline ends. The CDR3, as DNA: TGTGCCAGCTCACCAGCAAAAGATCAGCCCCAGCATTTT. It codes for CASSPAKDQPQHF. Full variable domain (remainder filled in from reference TRBV18 and TRBJ1-5): NAGVMQNPRHLVRRRGQEARLRCSPMKGHSHVYWYRQLPEEGLKFMVYLQKENIIDESGMPKERFSAEFPKEGPSILRIQQVVRGDSAAYFCASSPAKDQPQHFGDGTRLSIL.

At least ten counts were recorded for this clonotype. The chain couples TRBV3-1 to TRBJ1-3; 7 bases agree with TRBD1. V trimming: 6 bases; J trimming: 9 bases; junction bases outside the gene matches: 11. CDR3 length equals 14 residues. Germline V gives CDR1 LGHDT, CDR2 YNNKEL (reference sequence). The CDR3 loop reads CASSYTGTAFTIYF. In nucleotides, the CDR3 is TGTGCCAGCAGTTATACCGGGACAGCCTTCACCATATATTTT.

This clonotype was seen a few times. This chain uses TRBV19 with TRBJ2-1, with TRBD1 matching over 9 bases. This CDR3 has 14 amino acids. The V and J ends lost 8 bases and 9 bases, in that order; junction bases with no gene match: 11. Per the germline V gene, CDR1 is LNHDA and CDR2 is SQIVND (reference sequence). The CDR3 region has the DNA TGTGCCAGTGTTCCCGCGACAGGGGGTGGTGAGCAGTTCTTC. As protein: CASVPATGGGEQFF.

At least ten counts were recorded for this clonotype. V usage is TRBV7-9 and J usage is TRBJ2-7; D is uncertain. The CDR3 length is 12 residues. V was shortened by 2 bases and J by 5 bases, with 7 bases between the two germline ends. Germline V CDR1 and CDR2: SEHNR, FQNEAQ (reference sequence). The CDR3 nucleotides are TGTGCCAGCAGCTTACAACTGGACGAGCAGTACTTC. Its translation is CASSLQLDEQYF.

This clonotype occurred a few times. The gene calls are TRBV6-5 and TRBJ2-7; weak D call: TRBD2 (6 bases). The CDR3 consists of 15 residues. V was trimmed by 6 bases and J by 1 base, leaving 16 bases between them. CDR1 is MNHEY and CDR2 is SVGAGI in the germline V gene. CDR3 sequence (DNA): TGTGCCAGCAGCTGGGGCTCGGGGGATTCCTACGAGCAGTACTTC. Protein: CASSWGSGDSYEQYF.

The chain has TRBV3-1 and TRBJ2-7, with D perhaps matching TRBD2 (6 bases). This CDR3 region has 13 residues. CDR1 is LGHDT, CDR2 YNNKEL, per germline (reference sequence). V was clipped by 1 base and J by 3 bases, with 7 bases between them. CDR3: CASSQGGVYEQYF. The CDR3 bases are TGTGCCAGCAGCCAAGGCGGGGTCTACGAGCAGTACTTC.

This clonotype was counted a few times. V is TRBV5-1 and J is TRBJ2-2; D is possibly TRBD1 (6 bases). CDR3 length: 16 residues. Per the germline V gene, CDR1 is SGHRS and CDR2 is YFSETQ. Deletions cut 4 bases from V and 3 bases from J, with 16 bases between. The chain's CDR3 is CASSPSLRGDTGELFF. In nucleotides, the CDR3 is TGCGCCAGCAGCCCTAGTCTCAGGGGAGACACCGGGGAGCTGTTTTTT. Full variable domain (remainder filled in from reference TRBV5-1 and TRBJ2-2): KAGVTQTPRYLIKTRGQQVTLSCSPISGHRSVSWYQQTPGQGLQFLFEYFSETQRNKGNFPGRFSGRQFSNSRSEMNVSTLELGDSALYLCASSPSLRGDTGELFFGEGSRLTVL.

This chain connects TRBV9 to TRBJ2-3, with no clear D. The CDR3 totals 12 residues. V was cut by 0 bases and J by 6 bases, with 5 bases left in between. The germline V gene has CDR1 SGDLS and CDR2 YYNGEE. CDR3 in DNA: TGTGCCAGCAGCGTAGTCATGGATACGCAGTATTTT. This sequence encodes CASSVVMDTQYF.

The CDR3 region is CAISESGTDTQYF. CDR3 bases: TGTGCCATCAGTGAGTCGGGCACAGATACGCAGTATTTT. The chain uses TRBV10-3 and TRBJ2-3; no clear D gene. The ends were cut back, 0 bases at V and 1 base at J, with 2 bases in the middle. This CDR3 has 13 amino acids. CDR1 and CDR2 from the germline V gene are ENHRY and SYGVKD.

The rearrangement uses TRBV20-1 and TRBJ2-1; D assignment may be TRBD1 or TRBD2 (7 bases each). Per the germline V gene, CDR1 is DFQATT and CDR2 is SNEGSKA (reference sequence). V lost 5 bases and J lost 9, with 26 bases in between. The CDR3 totals 16 residues. The CDR3 protein is CSAEPQGGELSGEQFF. CDR3 coding DNA: TGCAGTGCTGAACCCCAGGGGGGGGAATTGTCCGGTGAGCAGTTCTTC.

This chain joins TRBV27 and TRBJ1-1; no clear D gene. The CDR3 covers 12 residues. CDR1 and CDR2 (germline): MNHEY, SMNVEV (reference sequence). The germline V and J ends were trimmed by 8 bases and 4 bases, with 11 bases remaining between them. CDR3 sequence (DNA): TGTGCCAGCCGGGGAGGAGGCACTGAAGCTTTCTTT. This codes for CASRGGGTEAFF.

As to this clonotype: Its ends do not fully match the called genes, so a read error is possible. The V and J genes are TRBV5-1 and TRBJ2-1; D possibly uses TRBD1 or TRBD2 (5 bases each). Germline CDR1 and CDR2: SGHRS and YFSETQ. The CDR3 loop spans 13 amino acids. CDR3 region: CANSSRGGNEQFF. For the CDR3, the DNA is TGCGCCAACAGCTCTCGGGGCGGCAATGAGCAGTTCTTC.

The chain links TRBV18 to TRBJ2-7, with TRBD1 matching over 9 bases. Germline V gives CDR1 KGHSH, CDR2 LQKENI. The CDR3 sequence is 16 residues long. The V and J ends lost 6 bases and 1 base, in that order; junction bases with no gene match: 10. The CDR3: CASSLGGQGSSYEQYF. The CDR3 DNA sequence: TGTGCCAGCTCCCTTGGCGGACAGGGGTCATCCTACGAGCAGTACTTC.

This clonotype was counted a few times. The CDR3 sequence is CASSSGGYTGGQFF. As DNA, the CDR3 is TGTGCCAGCAGTTCAGGAGGCTATACGGGGGGTCAGTTCTTC. This chain joins TRBV12-3 or TRBV12-4 and TRBJ2-1; 7 bases line up with TRBD2. V was pared by 4 bases and J by 13 bases, with 13 bases of the junction left unmatched. The CDR3 runs 14 residues.

This clonotype was seen only a few times. V and J are TRBV3-1 and TRBJ2-5, with TRBD2 as a possible D gene (6 bases). Deletions cut 3 bases from V and 7 bases from J, with 15 bases between. Germline V gene data show CDR1 as LGHDT and CDR2 as YNNKEL (reference sequence). The CDR3 has 14 residues. CDR3 amino acids: CASSQGDWAGTQYF. Here the CDR3 DNA reads TGTGCCAGCAGCCAGGGGGACTGGGCCGGGACCCAGTACTTC.

The V gene is TRBV6-4, the J gene TRBJ2-2, with D maybe TRBD1 (5 bases). CDR1 and CDR2 from the germline V gene are MRHNA and SNTAGT. The CDR3 sequence is 14 residues long. V lost 4 bases and J 4 bases, leaving 10 bases between the germline ends. CDR3 sequence reads: CASSVGPVTGELFF. CDR3 in DNA: TGTGCCAGCAGTGTGGGGCCGGTCACCGGGGAGCTGTTTTTT.